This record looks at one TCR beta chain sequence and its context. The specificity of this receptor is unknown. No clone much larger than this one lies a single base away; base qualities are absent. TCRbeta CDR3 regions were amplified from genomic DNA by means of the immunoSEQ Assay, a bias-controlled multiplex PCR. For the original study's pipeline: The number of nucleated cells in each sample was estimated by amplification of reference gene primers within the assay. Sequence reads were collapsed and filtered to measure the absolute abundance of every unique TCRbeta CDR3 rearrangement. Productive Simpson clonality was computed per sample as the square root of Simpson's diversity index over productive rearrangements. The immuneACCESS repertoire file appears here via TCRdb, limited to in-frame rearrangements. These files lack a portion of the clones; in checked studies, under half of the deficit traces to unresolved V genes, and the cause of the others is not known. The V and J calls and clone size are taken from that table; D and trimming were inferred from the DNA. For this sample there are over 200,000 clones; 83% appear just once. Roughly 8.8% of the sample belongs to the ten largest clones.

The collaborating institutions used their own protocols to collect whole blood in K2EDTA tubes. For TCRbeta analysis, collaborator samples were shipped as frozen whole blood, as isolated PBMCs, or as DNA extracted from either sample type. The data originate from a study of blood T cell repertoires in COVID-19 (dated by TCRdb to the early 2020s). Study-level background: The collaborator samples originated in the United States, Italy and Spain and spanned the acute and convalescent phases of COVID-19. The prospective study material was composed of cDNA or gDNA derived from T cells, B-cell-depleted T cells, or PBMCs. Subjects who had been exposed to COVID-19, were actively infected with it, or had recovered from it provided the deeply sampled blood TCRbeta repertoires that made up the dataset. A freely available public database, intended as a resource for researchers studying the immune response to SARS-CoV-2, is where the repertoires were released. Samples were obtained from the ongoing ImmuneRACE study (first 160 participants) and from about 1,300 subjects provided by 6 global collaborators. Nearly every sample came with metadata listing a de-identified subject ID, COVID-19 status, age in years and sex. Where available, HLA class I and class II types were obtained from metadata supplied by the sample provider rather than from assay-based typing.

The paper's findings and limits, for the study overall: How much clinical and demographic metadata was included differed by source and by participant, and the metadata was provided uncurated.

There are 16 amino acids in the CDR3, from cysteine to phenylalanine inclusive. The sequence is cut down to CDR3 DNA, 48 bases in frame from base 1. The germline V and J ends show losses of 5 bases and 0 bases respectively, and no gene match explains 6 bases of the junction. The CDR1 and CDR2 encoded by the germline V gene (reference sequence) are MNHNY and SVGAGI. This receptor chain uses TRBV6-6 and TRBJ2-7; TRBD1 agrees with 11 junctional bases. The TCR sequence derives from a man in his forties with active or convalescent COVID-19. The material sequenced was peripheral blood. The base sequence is TGTGCCAGCAGTCGAACCGGGACAGGGGGCTCCTACGAGCAGTACTTC. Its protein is CASSRTGTGGSYEQYF.